This T cell receptor beta chain is drawn from a study of OX40 agonist ivuxolimab in advanced cancers. Study-wide results and caveats: At doses 0.1 to 3.0 mg/kg, CD4+ and CD8+ clones expanded.

In the case of this clone: Its antigen remains unidentified.

Generated by immunoSEQ multiplex PCR, the TCRdb table keeps only in-frame clones and is missing some. The sample contains tens of thousands of clones, 80% to 90% of which appear only once. The length of the CDR3 is 15 residues. The germline gives CDR1 SGHRS, CDR2 YFSETQ. Trimming at V came to 4 bases and at J to 3 bases, leaving 7 bases not matched to a gene. J is TRBJ1-3 and V is TRBV5-1; TRBD1 agrees at 7 bases. The material was CD4+ or CD8+ T cells sorted from blood, obtained in a trial of the OX40 agonist ivuxolimab. This receptor was obtained from an adult with an advanced solid tumor such as melanoma, head and neck, liver or kidney cancer. This chain's CDR3 is CASSPGQAGGNTIYF. Here the CDR3 DNA reads TGCGCCAGCAGCCCTGGACAGGCCGGTGGAAACACCATATATTTT.